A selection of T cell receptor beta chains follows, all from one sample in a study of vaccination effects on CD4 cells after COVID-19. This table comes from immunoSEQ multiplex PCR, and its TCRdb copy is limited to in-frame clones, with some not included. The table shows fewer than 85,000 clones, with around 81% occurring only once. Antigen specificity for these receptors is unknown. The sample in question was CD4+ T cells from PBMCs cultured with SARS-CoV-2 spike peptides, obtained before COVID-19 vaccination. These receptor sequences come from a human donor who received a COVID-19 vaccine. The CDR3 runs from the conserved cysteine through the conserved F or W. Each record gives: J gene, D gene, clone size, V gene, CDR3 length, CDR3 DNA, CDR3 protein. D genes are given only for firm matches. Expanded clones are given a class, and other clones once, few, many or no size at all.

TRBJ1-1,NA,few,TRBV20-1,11,TGCAGTGCAGAGGTTTTTGAGGTCGCTTTCTTT,CSAEVFEVAFF
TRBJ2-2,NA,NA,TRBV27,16,TGTGCCAGCAGTCGTCCCGGGACACCGAACACCGGGGAGCTGTTTTTT,CASSRPGTPNTGELFF
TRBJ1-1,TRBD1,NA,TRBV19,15,TGTGCCAGTAGTCGGACAGGGCGTGGGATGCCTGAAGCTTTCTTT,CASSRTGRGMPEAFF
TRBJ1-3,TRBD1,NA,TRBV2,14,TGTGCCAGCAGTTGGGACAGCTCTGGAAACACCATATATTTT,CASSWDSSGNTIYF
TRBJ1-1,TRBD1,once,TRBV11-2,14,TGTGCCAGCACCAGGGGGCGCCGGAACACTGAAGCTTTCTTT,CASTRGRRNTEAFF
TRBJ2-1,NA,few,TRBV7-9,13,TGTGCCAGCAGCTCCTCCGGGGCAGGGATGAGGTTCTTC,CASSSSGAGMRFF
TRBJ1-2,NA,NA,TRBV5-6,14,TGTGCCAGCAGTGGTCATAATATTAACTATGGCTACACCTTC,CASSGHNINYGYTF
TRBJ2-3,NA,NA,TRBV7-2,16,TGTGCCAGCAGCCCCAGCAGGGTTGCTAGCACAGATACGCAGTATTTT,CASSPSRVASTDTQYF
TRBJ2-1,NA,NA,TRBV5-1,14,TGCGCCAGCAGCGAGGGGGGGTACGACAATGAGCAGTTCTTC,CASSEGGYDNEQFF
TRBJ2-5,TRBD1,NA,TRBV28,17,TGTGCCAGCAGTTCCTCCGGGACAGGGGGAGCTGAGGAGACCCAGTACTTC,CASSSSGTGGAEETQYF
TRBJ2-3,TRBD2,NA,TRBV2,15,TGTGCCAGCAGCGGAGCGGGGGCCACCACAGATACGCAGTATTTT,CASSGAGATTDTQYF
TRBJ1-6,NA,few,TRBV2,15,TGTGCCAGCAGTGGTTTCCAGGGCGATAATTCACCCCTCCACTTT,CASSGFQGDNSPLHF
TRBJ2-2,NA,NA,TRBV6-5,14,TGTGCCAGCAGGGGAGAGGAAAACACCGGGGAGCTGTTTTTT,CASRGEENTGELFF
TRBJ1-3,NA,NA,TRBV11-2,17,TGTGCCAGCAGCTTAGGGAGCCGGACAGTCTCTGGAAACACCATATATTTT,CASSLGSRTVSGNTIYF
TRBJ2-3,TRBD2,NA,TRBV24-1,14,TGTGCCACCAGTGACCCGGGGGGGACAGATACGCAGTATTTT,CATSDPGGTDTQYF
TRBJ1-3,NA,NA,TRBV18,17,TGTGCCAGCTTTAATACCACCGCCGGGCCACCGATAAACACCATATATTTT,CASFNTTAGPPINTIYF
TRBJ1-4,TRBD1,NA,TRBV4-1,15,TGCGCCAGCAGCCAGGGACAGGGGATTAATGAAAAACTGTTTTTT,CASSQGQGINEKLFF
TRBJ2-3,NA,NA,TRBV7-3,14,TGTGCCAGCAGCTCGAACCCCAGCACAGATACGCAGTATTTT,CASSSNPSTDTQYF
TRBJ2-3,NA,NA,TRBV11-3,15,TGTGCCAGCAGCTTAGATGGGACGAGGGAGGATACGCAGTATTTT,CASSLDGTREDTQYF
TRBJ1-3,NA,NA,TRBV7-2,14,TGTGCCAGCAGCTTAAAAGGGACTGGAAACACCATATATTTT,CASSLKGTGNTIYF
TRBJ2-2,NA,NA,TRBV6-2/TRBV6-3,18,TGTGCCAGCAGTTACTCCATGTACAGGGCGGTCGACACCGGGGAGCTGTTTTTT,CASSYSMYRAVDTGELFF
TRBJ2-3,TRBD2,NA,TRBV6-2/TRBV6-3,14,TGTGCCAGCAGCAGCGGGGGAAGCACTGATACGCAGTATTTT,CASSSGGSTDTQYF
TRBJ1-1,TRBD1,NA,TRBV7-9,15,TGTGCCAGCATCCTAAGGACAGGGAGGAACACTGAAGCTTTCTTT,CASILRTGRNTEAFF
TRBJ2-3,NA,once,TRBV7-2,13,TGTGCCAGCAGGTCGACAGGCACAGATACGCAGTATTTT,CASRSTGTDTQYF
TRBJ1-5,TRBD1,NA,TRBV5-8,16,TGTGCCAGCAGCTTGGAGGGGACAGGGGGCGATCAGCCCCAGCATTTT,CASSLEGTGGDQPQHF
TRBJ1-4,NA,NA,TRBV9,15,TGTGCCAGCAGCACATCAGAGGCAACTAATGAAAAACTGTTTTTT,CASSTSEATNEKLFF
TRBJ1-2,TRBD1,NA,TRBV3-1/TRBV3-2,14,TGTGCCAGCAGCTGGGGACAGGGTAACTATGGCTACACCTTC,CASSWGQGNYGYTF
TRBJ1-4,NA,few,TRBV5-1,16,TGCGCCAGCAGCCCTGGGGACCGAGGAACTAATGAAAAACTGTTTTTT,CASSPGDRGTNEKLFF
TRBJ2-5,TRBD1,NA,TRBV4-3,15,TGCGCCAGCAGCCAAGGACAGGGAAGAGGAGAGACCCAGTACTTC,CASSQGQGRGETQYF
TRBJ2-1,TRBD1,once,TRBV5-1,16,TGCGCCAGCAGCTTGGTAGTAGGGGGCCGATACAATGAGCAGTTCTTC,CASSLVVGGRYNEQFF
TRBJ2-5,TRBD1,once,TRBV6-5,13,TGTGCCAGCGCGCGACAGGGGTTGGAGACCCAGTACTTC,CASARQGLETQYF
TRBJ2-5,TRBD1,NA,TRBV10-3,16,TGTGCCATCAGCGCCAACCGACAGGGGGACCAAGAGACCCAGTACTTC,CAISANRQGDQETQYF
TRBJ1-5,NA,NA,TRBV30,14,TGTGCCTGGAGTGTCGGCGGGGGAAATCAGCCCCAGCATTTT,CAWSVGGGNQPQHF
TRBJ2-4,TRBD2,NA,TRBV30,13,TGTGCCTGGAGGGGAGGGACGGGAAGCATTCAGTACTTC,CAWRGGTGSIQYF
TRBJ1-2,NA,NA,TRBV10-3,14,TGTGCCATCTCCGAATGGACGGGAAACTATGGCTACACCTTC,CAISEWTGNYGYTF
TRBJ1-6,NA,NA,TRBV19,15,TGTGCCAGTAGTCCGACGACAGTCATAGCCTCACCCCTCCACTTT,CASSPTTVIASPLHF
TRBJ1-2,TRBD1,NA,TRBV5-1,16,TGCGCCAGCAGCCCGACCGGGACAGGGAATAACTATGGCTACACCTTC,CASSPTGTGNNYGYTF
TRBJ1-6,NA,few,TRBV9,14,TGTGCCAGCAGCGCGCAAGGGGATGAATCACCCCTCCACTTT,CASSAQGDESPLHF
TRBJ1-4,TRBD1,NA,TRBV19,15,TGTGCCAGTAGTTCCCCGACAGGGAAATATGAAAAACTGTTTTTT,CASSSPTGKYEKLFF
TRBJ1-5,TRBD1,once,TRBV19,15,TGTGCCAGTAGTATAGAAGGACAGGGCAATCAGCCCCAGCATTTT,CASSIEGQGNQPQHF
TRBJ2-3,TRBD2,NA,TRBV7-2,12,TGTGCCAGCAGCCCCGGGGGGGATACGCAGTATTTT,CASSPGGDTQYF
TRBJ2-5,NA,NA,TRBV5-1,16,TGCGCCAGCAGCCCCCTACCGGGGCGGGCGGGAGAGACCCAGTACTTC,CASSPLPGRAGETQYF
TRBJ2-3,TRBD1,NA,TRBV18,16,TGTGCCAGCTCACCAACACCCACAGGGGCCGGAGATACGCAGTATTTT,CASSPTPTGAGDTQYF
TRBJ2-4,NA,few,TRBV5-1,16,TGCGCCAGCAGCTTGGAGCCAGGTCGAGCCAAAAACATTCAGTACTTC,CASSLEPGRAKNIQYF
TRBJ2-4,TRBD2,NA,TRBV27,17,TGTGCCAGCAGTTCGAAGGCGGGACTAGCGGGTAAAAACATTCAGTACTTC,CASSSKAGLAGKNIQYF